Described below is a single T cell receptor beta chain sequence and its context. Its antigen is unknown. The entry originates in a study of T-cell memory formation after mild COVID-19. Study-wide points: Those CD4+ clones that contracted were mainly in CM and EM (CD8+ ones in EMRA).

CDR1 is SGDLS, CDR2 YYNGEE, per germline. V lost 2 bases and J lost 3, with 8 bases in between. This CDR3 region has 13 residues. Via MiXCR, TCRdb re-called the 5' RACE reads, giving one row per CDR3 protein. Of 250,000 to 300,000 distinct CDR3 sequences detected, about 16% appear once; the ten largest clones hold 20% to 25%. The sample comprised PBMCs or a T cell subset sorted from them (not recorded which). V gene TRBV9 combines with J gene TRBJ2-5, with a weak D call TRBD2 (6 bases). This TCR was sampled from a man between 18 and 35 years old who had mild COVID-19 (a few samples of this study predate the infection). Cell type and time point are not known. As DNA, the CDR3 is TGTGCCAGCAGCGTCGGAGGGAAAGAGACCCAGTACTTC. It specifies CASSVGGKETQYF.